This T cell receptor beta chain was recorded in a study of blood T cells in healthy people across ages. Using a J-beta primer mix together with a sample-barcoded 5' primer, a second PCR was run for roughly 7 to 12 cycles. MiXCR was run by TCRdb on the 5' RACE reads, yielding one entry per CDR3 protein. The table has about 1,800,000 distinct CDR3 sequences, roughly 27% seen once. This clonotype was observed a handful of times. CDR1 and CDR2 (germline): MNHEY, SVGEGT. V gave up 6 bases and J gave up 5 bases; unmatched junction bases: 12. This CDR3 is built from 16 residues. The chain employs TRBV6-2 or TRBV6-3 and TRBJ2-1; TRBD2 matches 8 bases. This sequence was found in a woman younger than 45 in good health. The sequenced sample was blood. The DNA of the CDR3 is TGTGCCAGCAGGCCTTATTCTAGCGGGCGTGACAATGAGCAGTTCTTC. Translation: CASRPYSSGRDNEQFF.